This TCR beta chain came from a study of cytomegalovirus exposure and HLA in healthy donors. This CDR3 has 13 amino acids. Germline loops: CDR1 SGDLS, CDR2 YYNGEE. V lost 3 bases and J 5 bases, leaving 11 bases between the germline ends. A multiplex PCR was run with 60 Vbeta primers and 13 Jbeta primers. As handled by the study authors: As a later analysis found, there were about 80 million unique TCR beta chains, of which around 9.9 million were shared. The protocol was immunoSEQ multiplex PCR, while the TCRdb copy is restricted to in-frame clones and leaves out a portion. Clone size and V and J calls were adopted from that table, with D and trimming inferred from the DNA. The sample contains roughly 140,000 clones, around three quarters of which appear only once. In the case of this clone: The antigen is unknown.

These donors counted as nominally healthy when sampled, but unrecorded immune exposures were likely. Points from the study as a whole: A later analysis found common viral pathogens apparently linked to several of the most significant clusters. Some V segments, TRBV6-2 and TRBV6-3 among them, were indistinguishable and were therefore excluded.

V gene TRBV9 combines with J gene TRBJ1-2; tentatively, D is TRBD1 (5 bases). The source is a woman aged 40 to 50 in good health and CMV-seropositive. The specimen was PBMCs. The CDR3 DNA follows: TGTGCCAGCAGCGCTCAAAGGGGTTATGGCTACACCTTC. Encoded protein: CASSAQRGYGYTF.